This T cell receptor (beta chain) originates from a study of blood T cells in healthy people across ages (dated by TCRdb to about 2015). With regard to the full study: In model experiments, template switching captured about one uniquely barcoded TCR beta cDNA molecule for every two T cells. To track age-related changes in TCR beta repertoire diversity, the study relied on deep sequencing normalized with unique cDNA molecular identifiers. The donors were split into four age groups: young (average around 17 years), middle-aged (39), aged (approximately 60) and long-lived (under 85). To avoid experimental bias, donors of different ages were spread randomly across the sequencing lanes. The study analyzed two additional independent replicas of 1 million unique cDNA reads from the same blood draw for two donors, one aged 18 to 29 and one aged 80 or older.

The CDR3 runs 17 amino acids, cysteine and phenylalanine included. The retained sequence is limited to the CDR3, 51 bases, with the frame set at the first base. Based on the germline V gene, the CDR1 and CDR2 sequences are SGHRS and YFSETQ. Systemically healthy Caucasian individuals from Russia, around 38 in total and aged about 6 to 90 years, were included as donors. Each donor gave about 9.8 milliliters of peripheral blood, drawn into EDTA-treated Vacutainer tubes. Ficoll-Paque density-gradient centrifugation was used to isolate PBMCs, with at least 6.5 million per sample. Trizol reagent was used to extract total RNA from the PBMCs, yielding at least 6 micrograms per sample. For every donor, flow cytometry on a PBMC aliquot measured the percentage of naive CD45RAhigh/CD27high T cells. Preparation of the library involved 5' RACE. For sequencing, an Illumina HiSeq 2500 was employed. A second PCR of about 6 to 11 cycles was performed with a sample-barcoded 5' primer and a J-beta primer mix. A unique molecular identifier was introduced onto each TCR beta cDNA molecule by a template-switch 5' adaptor carrying 12 random nucleotides. At least 3 million CDR3-containing paired-end reads were obtained from each sample. The Mint cDNA synthesis kit, primed by a TRBC-specific oligonucleotide, was used to synthesize first-strand cDNA from all RNA. All cDNA was treated with uracil-DNA glycosylase and then went through a first 18-cycle PCR with the universal primers M1SS and BC2_uni_R. The original methods were these. For normalization, 1 million high-quality reads were randomly selected from each sample, with every read carrying a distinct molecular identifier. Reads with shared molecular identifiers were discarded instead of being binned into consensus sequences. MiTCR, set to a Q25 quality threshold and the strictest error-elimination algorithm, was used for CDR3 identification, clonotype clustering and error correction. Lower-bound total TCR beta diversity was estimated with a nonparametric unseen species model using Euler transformation. TCRdb applied fastp at Q25 and MiXCR to the public reads, then kept only in-frame beta chains. Every entry covers one CDR3 protein and lists the most common genes and DNA from its rows. The authors' filters were not applied to this entry. Present in this sample are some 670,000 distinct CDR3 sequences, approximately 52% of which were seen just once. The ten largest clones represent approximately 15% of the sample.

What the research found in general, with its limitations: Compared with the aged group, the long-lived group had more naive CD4+ T cells, fewer expanded clones and increased TCR diversity, a pattern suggesting age selection. Donor CMV infection status was unknown, potentially confounding age-related changes in expanded clonotypes. Bulk unsorted PBMC profiling prevented conclusive comparison of naive and antigen-experienced compartments. Estimates of total diversity based on one million sequenced T cells were considered lower bounds and underestimates. Observed TCR beta diversity correlated strongly with the percentage of naive T cells measured by flow cytometry. As age increased, observed TCR beta diversity per million T cells dropped in a roughly linear way, and a significant reduction was already evident by age 40.

On this clonotype: It lacks a known antigen. Per-nucleotide qualities are absent, and no much larger clonotype sits a single base away.

The sample was blood. Recombination joined TRBV5-1 with TRBJ2-5; 10 of the junction bases match TRBD2. The end of the DNA is better explained by TRBJ2-7, so the J call may be wrong. The origin of this receptor is a woman of 80 years or more in good health. The CDR3 protein is CASSLGLVAGGNYEQYF. The DNA reads TGCGCCAGCAGCTTGGGTTTGGTAGCGGGAGGTAACTACGAGCAGTACTTC.